This T cell receptor beta chain was retrieved from a study of shared clonotypes between healthy human individuals. Here immunoSEQ multiplex PCR was the method, and the copy in TCRdb shows in-frame clones only, minus some. Seen here are about 2.3 million clones, 85% to 95% observed once, and the top ten hold roughly 0.34%. Germline values: CDR1 ENHRY, CDR2 SYGVKD. The CDR3 loop spans 17 amino acids. Trimming took 4 bases from V and 0 from J; bases not matched to a gene: 7. Sequencing input: naive CD4+ T cells from PBMCs. Noted subset: CD45RA+ positively selected. The chain joins TRBV10-3 to TRBJ1-3; 9 positions match TRBD1. The source of this sequence is a man aged 18 to 35 in good health. Some clones in this sample may be carry-over from other donors' samples. The CDR3 nucleotides are TGTGCCATCAGTGCGGGACAGGGATCCTCCTCTGGAAACACCATATATTTT. Amino acids: CAISAGQGSSSGNTIYF.